The 31 T cell receptor beta chains below come from one sample, sequenced in a study of blood T cell repertoires in COVID-19. The assay was immunoSEQ multiplex PCR, and TCRdb's table has in-frame clones only and misses some. The sample consists of 140,000 to 150,000 clones, around 91% of them appearing once. Sequencing was done on a sample of peripheral blood. The receptors were sampled from a man younger than 35 with COVID-19, enrolled during active disease.

The CDR3 reads CASSLPPVYGYTF. In nucleotides, the CDR3 is TGTGCCAGCAGCCTTCCACCGGTCTATGGCTACACCTTC. The V and J genes are TRBV7-2 and TRBJ1-2; D is ambiguous. Germline-derived CDR1 and CDR2 are SGHTA and FQGNSA. V lost 5 bases to trimming and J lost 4 bases, with 11 bases between them. The length of the CDR3 is 13 residues.

J is TRBJ2-7 and V is TRBV30; TRBD2 is a possible D gene (6 bases). The germline V and J ends were trimmed by 0 bases and 2 bases, with 11 bases remaining between them. This CDR3 is 14 amino acids long. CDR1 and CDR2 (germline): GTSNPN, SVGIG (reference sequence). The CDR3 DNA sequence: TGTGCCTGGAGTGTACGCCGGGGGACCTACGAGCAGTACTTC. Protein: CAWSVRRGTYEQYF.

About this clone itself: An end of the junction does not agree with germline; a read error may underlie this. The rearrangement joins TRBV28 to TRBJ1-4; 7 positions agree with TRBD1. The CDR3 is 18 amino acids. CDR1 MDHEN and CDR2 SYDVKM come from the germline V gene. Here the CDR3 reads CASSLPTPNRGANEKLLF. CDR3 nucleotide sequence: TGTGCCAGCAGTTTACCTACACCGAACAGGGGAGCTAATGAAAAACTGCTTTTT.

This chain links TRBV9 with TRBJ2-1; 8 nucleotides match TRBD2. V lost 3 bases and J lost 8; bases outside the gene matches: 13. From germline, CDR1 is SGDLS and CDR2 YYNGEE. The CDR3 spans 16 residues. CDR3 coding DNA: TGTGCCAGCAGCGCCCGCCCCGGGAGGGCCTTCGATGAGCAGTTCTTC. This codes for CASSARPGRAFDEQFF. The whole variable domain, filled in from reference TRBV9 and TRBJ2-1, reads DSGVTQTPKHLITATGQRVTLRCSPRSGDLSVYWYQQSLDQGLQFLIQYYNGEERAKGNILERFSAQQFPDLHSELNLSSLELGDSALYFCASSARPGRAFDEQFFGPGTRLTVL.

The chain joins TRBV4-1 to TRBJ2-3; 10 bases map to TRBD1. With V trimmed by 4 bases and J by 2 bases, 6 bases remained unmatched. This CDR3 spans 16 amino acids. Per the germline V gene, CDR1 is MGHRA and CDR2 is YSYEKL. Here the CDR3 reads CASSPSGQGYTDTQYF. CDR3 sequence (DNA): TGCGCCAGCAGCCCCTCGGGACAGGGGTACACAGATACGCAGTATTTT.

The V and J genes are TRBV5-4 and TRBJ2-7; maybe TRBD2 (5 bases). Germline V CDR1 and CDR2: SGHNT, YYREEE (reference sequence). CDR3 length equals 13 residues. The ends were cut back, 1 base at V and 8 bases at J, with 13 bases in the middle. Written as DNA, the CDR3 is TGTGCCAGCAGCTTGTTTAAGGCGGGTCAGCAGTACTTC. It yields the protein CASSLFKAGQQYF.

The J gene is TRBJ2-1, the V gene TRBV4-3, with D tentatively TRBD1 (6 bases). CDR3 length equals 14 residues. Germline loops: CDR1 LGHNA, CDR2 YSLEER. Trimming pared 3 bases from V and 4 bases from J, leaving 10 bases between. Here the CDR3 DNA reads TGCGCCAGCAGCCAGGGACAACATTACAATGAGCAGTTCTTC. Translating it yields CASSQGQHYNEQFF.

The chain's CDR3 is CASSPDIEINQPQHF. The DNA for the CDR3 is TGTGCCAGCAGCCCGGACATTGAAATCAATCAGCCCCAGCATTTT. V usage is TRBV4-2 and J usage is TRBJ1-5; the D gene is possibly TRBD1 (5 bases). Germline V gene lookup returns CDR1 LGHNA and CDR2 YNFKEQ. V lost 4 bases and J lost 3, with 13 bases in between. The CDR3 consists of 15 residues.

V is TRBV30 and J is TRBJ2-4, with TRBD2 identical over 14 bases. The germline V gene encodes CDR1 GTSNPN and CDR2 SVGIG (reference sequence). CDR3 length equals 19 residues. Unmatched junction bases numbered 13, after V lost 3 bases and J lost 3 bases. In DNA form, the CDR3 reads TGTGCCTGGAGAGCACGTTGGACTAGCGGGAGGTCTCACAAAAACATTCAGTACTTC. This gives the protein CAWRARWTSGRSHKNIQYF.

The chain uses TRBV5-1 and TRBJ2-7; TRBD2 might be the D (7 bases). This CDR3 contains 16 residues. Germline CDR1 SGHRS, CDR2 YFSETQ. Trimming cost V 4 bases and J 6 bases, with 23 bases left between them. CDR3 sequence reads: CASSPRGAGGLVEQYF. DNA for the CDR3: TGCGCCAGCAGCCCCCGGGGGGCAGGAGGCCTCGTCGAGCAGTACTTC.

V and J are TRBV27 and TRBJ2-7, with 7 bases identical to TRBD2. The germline V gene has CDR1 MNHEY and CDR2 SMNVEV (reference sequence). The CDR3 runs to 14 residues. The V and J ends lost 2 bases and 6 bases, in that order; junction bases with no gene match: 7. The CDR3 spells CASSLRPTGGEQYF. DNA for the CDR3: TGTGCCAGCAGTTTAAGGCCCACGGGGGGCGAGCAGTACTTC.

The chain uses TRBV10-3 and TRBJ1-3, with D uncertain. CDR1 and CDR2 from the germline V gene are ENHRY and SYGVKD. The CDR3 totals 13 residues. V lost 4 bases and J 0 bases, leaving 4 bases between the germline ends. This CDR3 reads CAISASSGNTIYF. CDR3 nucleotides: TGTGCCATCAGTGCGAGCTCTGGAAACACCATATATTTT.

In regard to this clone: Germline is not matched at one junction end, which may reflect a read error. The chain couples TRBV6-1 to TRBJ1-4, with 9 bases fitting TRBD1. The CDR3 runs 17 residues. Germline-derived CDR1 and CDR2 are MNHNS and SASEGT. The DNA for the CDR3 is TGTGCCAGCAGTGCTAGGACAGGGGTGGCCGGCGGGGAAAAACTGCTTTTT. It specifies CASSARTGVAGGEKLLF.

This clone was recorded only once. Written as DNA, the CDR3 is TGTGCCAGCAGTGAATACCTAGCGGGCACAGATACGCAGTATTTT. It encodes CASSEYLAGTDTQYF. The chain carries TRBV2 and TRBJ2-3; 7 nucleotides agree with TRBD2. The V segment lost 2 bases and the J segment 1 base; nucleotides outside the gene matches: 3. The CDR3 spans 15 residues. CDR1 and CDR2 from the germline V gene are SNHLY and FYNNEI.

The rearrangement joins TRBV13 to TRBJ2-7; 7 nucleotides align to TRBD1. V dropped 5 bases and J dropped 2; count of bases not matched to a gene: 9. Germline V CDR1 and CDR2: PRHDT, FYEKMQ (reference sequence). The CDR3 has 15 amino acids. The CDR3 reads CASSGPGQPTYEQYF. The DNA of the CDR3 is TGTGCCAGCAGCGGACCGGGACAGCCTACCTACGAGCAGTACTTC.

V is TRBV27 and J is TRBJ2-7, with TRBD2 matching over 13 bases. Germline CDR1 is MNHEY and CDR2 is SMNVEV (reference sequence). The CDR3 spans 15 residues. The CDR3 is CAVGQGLAGSDEQYF. As DNA, the CDR3 is TGTGCAGTAGGACAGGGACTAGCGGGATCGGACGAGCAGTACTTC.

The V gene is TRBV7-9, the J gene TRBJ2-2; 11 nucleotides agree with TRBD1. J was trimmed by 3 bases and V by 6 bases; bases with no gene match: 3. CDR1 is SEHNR and CDR2 is FQNEAQ in the germline V gene (reference sequence). This CDR3 is 15 amino acids long. As DNA, the CDR3 is TGTGCCAGCAGTCCGGGACAGGGGGACACCGGGGAGCTGTTTTTT. Translated: CASSPGQGDTGELFF.

This sequence joins TRBV27 and TRBJ2-7; TRBD2 matches at 10 bases. Trimming removed 4 bases from V and 4 bases from J; junction bases left unmatched: 4. This CDR3 is 14 amino acids long. The V gene's germline CDR1 is MNHEY and CDR2 SMNVEV (reference sequence). The CDR3, as DNA: TGTGCCAGCAGTTCCGGGACTAGCGAGTACGAGCAGTACTTC. It yields the protein CASSSGTSEYEQYF.

J is TRBJ2-7 and V is TRBV9, with a possible D match to TRBD2 (5 bases). Germline V lookup: CDR1 SGDLS, CDR2 YYNGEE. The CDR3 loop spans 14 amino acids. V shed 0 bases and J shed 6 bases, with 13 bases lying between them. DNA for the CDR3: TGTGCCAGCAGCGTAGTGCCGGGAACGGTCGAGCAGTACTTC. It yields the protein CASSVVPGTVEQYF. Using reference TRBV9 and TRBJ2-7 for the parts outside the CDR3, the full variable domain is DSGVTQTPKHLITATGQRVTLRCSPRSGDLSVYWYQQSLDQGLQFLIQYYNGEERAKGNILERFSAQQFPDLHSELNLSSLELGDSALYFCASSVVPGTVEQYFGPGTRLTVT.

CDR3 loop: CASSPGDGSYEQYF. The CDR3 nucleotides read TGTGCCAGCAGCCCAGGGGACGGCTCCTACGAGCAGTACTTC. This chain uses TRBV7-9 with TRBJ2-7, with a possible D match to TRBD1 (6 bases). V shed 5 bases and J shed 0 bases, with 11 bases lying between them. Germline loops: CDR1 SEHNR, CDR2 FQNEAQ (reference sequence). The CDR3 is 14 amino acids.

The CDR3 sequence is CASRSGGESVVGYTF. DNA for the CDR3: TGTGCCAGCCGTTCAGGGGGCGAGTCGGTGGTTGGCTACACCTTC. This chain joins TRBV7-9 and TRBJ1-2; TRBD1 matches at 8 bases. Germline assignment: CDR1 SEHNR and CDR2 FQNEAQ (reference sequence). The CDR3 runs 15 residues. The V segment lost 8 bases and the J segment 7 bases; nucleotides outside the gene matches: 15.

The V and J genes are TRBV10-1 and TRBJ2-1; 11 nucleotides match TRBD2. The CDR3 sequence is 17 residues long. V trimming: 4 bases; J trimming: 9 bases; junction bases outside the gene matches: 14. Germline-derived CDR1 and CDR2 are WNHNN and SYGVQD (reference sequence). In nucleotides, the CDR3 is TGCGCCAGCAGTGCTCCTAGGCTAGCGGGGGGCAAGGCTGAGCAGTTCTTC. Its protein product is CASSAPRLAGGKAEQFF.

This rearrangement joins TRBV23-1 to TRBJ2-7; tentative D call: TRBD1 (5 bases). TRBV23-1 is treated as an ORF (open reading frame) with a function not yet certain. V lost 8 bases and J 1 base, leaving 15 bases between the germline ends. CDR3 size: 14 residues. In DNA form, the CDR3 reads TGCGCCAGCGTCGTCGACAGCTCTTCCTACGAGCAGTACTTC. Residues: CASVVDSSSYEQYF.

The genes are TRBV7-2 and TRBJ2-5; D may be TRBD2 (5 bases). Trimming removed 1 base from V and 5 bases from J, with 17 bases in between. Looked up from germline, CDR1 is SGHTA and CDR2 is FQGNSA. The CDR3 runs 16 residues. CDR3 amino acids: CASSLGTTTKIETQYF. The CDR3 DNA follows: TGTGCCAGCAGCTTAGGGACCACGACTAAAATTGAGACCCAGTACTTC.

This chain uses TRBV11-2 with TRBJ2-7; D possibly corresponds to TRBD2 (7 bases). The V gene's germline CDR1 is SGHAT and CDR2 FQNNGV. V gave up 1 base and J gave up 3 bases, with 16 bases separating them. CDR3 length: 16 amino acids. CDR3 DNA: TGTGCCAGCAGCTTAGTTTCGGGGGGCGCGAACTACGAGCAGTACTTC. Its translation: CASSLVSGGANYEQYF.

This chain links TRBV19 with TRBJ2-1, with TRBD2 as a possible D gene (5 bases). Germline lookup yields CDR1 LNHDA and CDR2 SQIVND (reference sequence). The CDR3 sequence is 15 residues long. Trimming cost V 1 base and J 6 bases, with 13 bases left between them. CDR3 sequence: CASSIGDRTLNEQFF. In nucleotides, the CDR3 is TGTGCCAGTAGTATAGGAGATAGGACTCTCAATGAGCAGTTCTTC.

The rearrangement uses TRBV6-2 or TRBV6-3 and TRBJ2-7; 11 nucleotides agree with TRBD2. CDR1 is MNHEY and CDR2 is SVGEGT in the germline V gene. The CDR3 length is 14 residues. Trimming took 6 bases from V and 3 from J; bases not matched to a gene: 4. CDR3 sequence: CASSRLAGLYEQYF. The CDR3 DNA is TGTGCCAGCAGCCGACTAGCGGGACTCTACGAGCAGTACTTC.

The chain joins TRBV10-3 to TRBJ2-2, with 10 bases fitting TRBD2. This CDR3 contains 15 residues. V was pared by 6 bases and J by 4 bases, with 5 bases of the junction left unmatched. The germline V gene has CDR1 ENHRY and CDR2 SYGVKD. The CDR3 coding sequence is TGTGCCATCAGCAGCGGGAGGGCTGGCACCGGGGAGCTGTTTTTT. It is translated as CAISSGRAGTGELFF.

The genes are TRBV19 and TRBJ1-2; no clear D gene. V shed 5 bases and J shed 5 bases, with 24 bases lying between them. Per the germline V gene, CDR1 is LNHDA and CDR2 is SQIVND (reference sequence). The CDR3 covers 17 residues. This chain's CDR3 is CASSPSTLTMLQYGYTF. CDR3 DNA sequence: TGTGCCAGTAGTCCGAGTACTCTCACAATGTTACAGTATGGCTACACCTTC. Full variable domain (outside the CDR3, taken from reference TRBV19 and TRBJ1-2): DGGITQSPKYLFRKEGQNVTLSCEQNLNHDAMYWYRQDPGQGLRLIYYSQIVNDFQKGDIAEGYSVSREKKESFPLTVTSAQKNPTAFYLCASSPSTLTMLQYGYTFGSGTRLTVV.

The chain joins TRBV6-5 to TRBJ1-2; no firm D call. The CDR3 loop spans 14 amino acids. V dropped 4 bases and J dropped 0 bases, with 9 bases sitting between them. The germline gives CDR1 MNHEY, CDR2 SVGAGI. The CDR3 here is CASSSEGSNYGYTF. The CDR3 nucleotides read TGTGCCAGCAGTTCCGAGGGCTCTAACTATGGCTACACCTTC.

V usage is TRBV18 and J usage is TRBJ1-3, with D perhaps matching TRBD1 (5 bases). The CDR3 spans 16 residues. The germline V and J ends were trimmed by 3 bases and 0 bases, with 12 bases remaining between them. Germline V gene data show CDR1 as KGHSH and CDR2 as LQKENI. CDR3 DNA: TGTGCCAGCTCACCGGGACTGGGATCCTCTGGAAACACCATATATTTT. Encoded protein: CASSPGLGSSGNTIYF.